A selection of T cell receptor beta chains follows, all from one sample in a study of blood T cells in healthy people across ages. TCRdb called the 5' RACE reads again in MiXCR, with one record for every CDR3 protein. The data show fewer than 1 million distinct CDR3 sequences, under 45% seen once. The sample taken for sequencing was blood. These receptor sequences come from a man aged 55 to 70 in good health. Each CDR3 is given with its conserved first and last residue. The order of the fields is CDR3 DNA, CDR3 protein, J gene, V gene, D gene, clone size. D genes are given only for firm matches. The size of a clone is reported for some rows only, either as once, few or many, or as a class for expanded clones.

TGCAGCGTCGCAGGGGTCGTTGGCTACACCTTC	CSVAGVVGYTF	TRBJ1-2	TRBV29-1	NA	NA
TGTGCTAGTGGTTGGTCCTCTACAACCTCTGGGGCCAACGTCCTGACTTTC	CASGWSSTTSGANVLTF	TRBJ2-6	TRBV12-5	NA	NA
TGCAGTGCAGGGCCTGGGCTAGGCTACACCTTC	CSAGPGLGYTF	TRBJ1-2	TRBV20-1	NA	once
TGCGCCAGCAGCGCAGAGGGGGGGAATGAAAAACTGTTTTTT	CASSAEGGNEKLFF	TRBJ1-4	TRBV5-1	NA	many
TGTGCCAGCAGTCACAACGCTGGGACCGGCTATGGCTACACCTTC	CASSHNAGTGYGYTF	TRBJ1-2	TRBV6-5	NA	NA
TGTGCCATCAGTGAGGGCGGGGGGGCCTACGAGCAGTACTTC	CAISEGGGAYEQYF	TRBJ2-7	TRBV10-3	TRBD2	NA
TGTGCCAGCAGCTGGCAGTACTACGAGCAGTACTTC	CASSWQYYEQYF	TRBJ2-7	TRBV3-1	NA	NA
TGTGCCAGCAGTGTCTCCGGGACGTGGAGCTCCTACGAGCAGTACTTC	CASSVSGTWSSYEQYF	TRBJ2-7	TRBV6-1	NA	few
TGTGCCAGCAGCTTGGTGGGTACGGGGCTAGGTGAAGCTTTCTTT	CASSLVGTGLGEAFF	TRBJ1-1	TRBV7-9	NA	NA
TGTGCCAGCAGTTCGCTTTCCCTCAGGGAGGGACCCCAACGCTATGGCTACACCTTC	CASSSLSLREGPQRYGYTF	TRBJ1-2	TRBV28	NA	NA
TGCGCCAGCAGCGCCCGGGGACAGGGGCAAAATGAGCAGTACTTC	CASSARGQGQNEQYF	TRBJ2-7	TRBV4-1	TRBD1	NA
TGCGCCAGCAGCTATGGACGGGGAGGCTTGAACACTGAAGCTTTCTTT	CASSYGRGGLNTEAFF	TRBJ1-1	TRBV5-1	NA	NA
TGTGCCAGCAGCCGACCGAGACAACAGGGGGCGCGTGCCTATGGCTACACCTTC	CASSRPRQQGARAYGYTF	TRBJ1-2	TRBV11-1	TRBD1	NA
TGCAGTGCTAGAGATTGGGTAGGGATACACAATGAGCAGTTCTTC	CSARDWVGIHNEQFF	TRBJ2-1	TRBV20-1	NA	many
TGTGCCAGCAGTGCTAGGGCAGGGGTATACAATGAGCAGTTCTTC	CASSARAGVYNEQFF	TRBJ2-1	TRBV6-4	NA	few
TGTGCCAGCAGCTCCTCTAGTTTCATGGGCAAAAACATTCAGTACTTC	CASSSSSFMGKNIQYF	TRBJ2-4	TRBV3-1	NA	NA
TGTGCCAGCAGTTACAGGGGAGATTCTGGGGCCAACGTCCTGACTTTC	CASSYRGDSGANVLTF	TRBJ2-6	TRBV6-2/TRBV6-3	NA	few
TGCGCCAGCAGCCAAGATAGCGGAGCAGGGGAGGGCTGGGAGACCCAGTACTTC	CASSQDSGAGEGWETQYF	TRBJ2-5	TRBV4-1	NA	few
TGTGCCACCAGCAGAGTCGGGAGCACAGATACGCAGTATTTT	CATSRVGSTDTQYF	TRBJ2-3	TRBV15	NA	few
TGTGCCAGCAGGGAAGCCCCAAATCCGGGACAGGGACCCAATGAGCAGTACTTC	CASREAPNPGQGPNEQYF	TRBJ2-7	TRBV11-1	TRBD1	NA
TGTGCCAGCAGTTACTCGATCTGGGAGACTGAAGCTTTCTTT	CASSYSIWETEAFF	TRBJ1-1	TRBV6-2/TRBV6-3	NA	NA
TGTGCCAGCAGTACCCGGACTAGCCAAGAGACCCAGTACTTC	CASSTRTSQETQYF	TRBJ2-5	TRBV12-3/TRBV12-4	TRBD2	NA
TGCGCCAGCAGCCAAGAAACCGGATCGAGCTCCTACGAGCAGTACTTC	CASSQETGSSSYEQYF	TRBJ2-7	TRBV4-1	NA	NA
TGTGCCTGGAGTTGGGCCAACCAAGAGACCCAGTACTTC	CAWSWANQETQYF	TRBJ2-5	TRBV30	NA	NA
TGTGCCAGCAGCCAGGACGGAAACAATCAGCCCCAGCATTTT	CASSQDGNNQPQHF	TRBJ1-5	TRBV7-3	NA	many
TGTGCCAGCACACCCCAAGGAGGGATACCCTACGAGCAGTACTTC	CASTPQGGIPYEQYF	TRBJ2-7	TRBV2	NA	NA
TGCAGCGTTGAAGGACAGCCTACCGGGGAGCTGTTTTTT	CSVEGQPTGELFF	TRBJ2-2	TRBV29-1	NA	NA
TGTGCCACACAGGGTTACACCGGGGAGCTGTTTTTT	CATQGYTGELFF	TRBJ2-2	TRBV7-2	NA	NA
TGTGCCACCAGTGATCAACCCGAACAGGGATGGCCCTACAATGAGCAGTTCTTC	CATSDQPEQGWPYNEQFF	TRBJ2-1	TRBV24-1	NA	NA
TGTGCCAGCAGCTCTGACACCGGGGAGCTGTTTTTT	CASSSDTGELFF	TRBJ2-2	TRBV7-2	NA	many
TGTGCCATCAGTGATGGACAGACGTTGTACGAGCAGTACTTC	CAISDGQTLYEQYF	TRBJ2-7	TRBV10-3	NA	few
TGTGCCAGCAGCTTGTCGACAGGACGATCCTACGAGCAGTACTTC	CASSLSTGRSYEQYF	TRBJ2-7	TRBV7-8	NA	NA